The 30 T cell receptor beta chains below all came from one sample that was sequenced in a study of T cell responses to AZD1222 COVID-19 vaccine. Generated by immunoSEQ multiplex PCR, the TCRdb table keeps only in-frame clones and is missing some. The data hold 95,000 to 150,000 clones, with roughly 90% observed a single time. The sequencing here drew on peripheral blood, taken on day 0 of AZD1222 vaccination. These TCRs come from an adult in good health.

This chain links TRBV5-1 with TRBJ2-2; a possible D gene is TRBD2 (6 bases). The length of the CDR3 is 16 residues. Germline values: CDR1 SGHRS, CDR2 YFSETQ. The V end was cut by 0 bases, the J end by 5 bases, with 14 bases between. As DNA, the CDR3 is TGCGCCAGCAGCTTGGGCCCGGTGGAGGGTACCGGGGAGCTGTTTTTT. Translation gives CASSLGPVEGTGELFF.

The rearrangement links TRBV7-9 to TRBJ1-3; the match to TRBD1 covers 9 bases. The germline V gene has CDR1 SEHNR and CDR2 FQNEAQ (reference sequence). Trimming at V came to 6 bases and at J to 2 bases, leaving 11 bases not matched to a gene. The CDR3 is 17 amino acids. DNA of the CDR3: TGTGCCAGCAGTCGTCCGGGACAGGGAATTGCTGGAAACACCATATATTTT. Translated: CASSRPGQGIAGNTIYF.

The chain combines TRBV11-3 with TRBJ2-3, with unresolved D. The CDR3 sequence is 13 residues long. The ends were cut back, 6 bases at V and 10 bases at J, with 17 bases in the middle. Germline loops: CDR1 SGHNT, CDR2 YENEEA. CDR3 sequence (DNA): TGTGCCAGCAGTCTTAGTGGAAATAGTCCGCAGTATTTT. Its protein is CASSLSGNSPQYF.

This clone has just one count. The chain uses TRBV29-1 and TRBJ2-7; 9 positions agree with TRBD2. V trimming: 3 bases; J trimming: 7 bases; junction bases outside the gene matches: 7. CDR1 and CDR2 (germline): SQVTM, ANQGSEA. The length of the CDR3 is 13 residues. CDR3 DNA: TGCAGCGTTGAGCGGGTAGCGGGAGAGGAGCAGTACTTC. It codes for CSVERVAGEEQYF.

This chain's CDR3 is CASSSMEWPHEQFF. In DNA, the CDR3 is TGTGCCAGCAGTTCTATGGAGTGGCCCCATGAGCAGTTCTTC. The chain links TRBV27 to TRBJ2-1; D remains unclear. This CDR3 spans 14 amino acids. Trimming took 4 bases from V and 8 from J, leaving 15 bases between them. Germline CDR1 MNHEY, CDR2 SMNVEV (reference sequence).

The chain recombines TRBV7-8 with TRBJ2-2, with D unclear. The CDR3 spans 16 residues. CDR1 SGHVS and CDR2 FQNEAQ come from the germline V gene. Trimming pared 5 bases from V and 2 bases from J, leaving 15 bases between. The CDR3 is CASSPPPRLNTGELFF. Here the CDR3 DNA reads TGTGCCAGCAGCCCCCCCCCAAGACTCAACACCGGGGAGCTGTTTTTT.

This clone was counted a single time. This sequence joins TRBV6-5 and TRBJ1-1; D not certain. V was trimmed by 0 bases and J by 1 base, leaving 3 bases between them. The CDR3 is made up of 13 amino acids. Germline CDR1 is MNHEY and CDR2 is SVGAGI. DNA for the CDR3: TGTGCCAGCAGTTACTCGAGGAACACTGAAGCTTTCTTT. This translates into CASSYSRNTEAFF.

The chain couples TRBV18 to TRBJ1-3; D remains ambiguous. The CDR3 is made up of 15 amino acids. Trimming took off 4 bases at V and 0 bases at J, with 10 bases between the two ends. Germline CDR1 and CDR2: KGHSH and LQKENI. For the CDR3, the DNA is TGTGCCAGCTCACTCGGCTCTGTCTCTGGAAACACCATATATTTT. Its translation is CASSLGSVSGNTIYF.

This chain links TRBV7-9 with TRBJ2-5; TRBD1 matches 7 bases. Germline CDR1 SEHNR, CDR2 FQNEAQ (reference sequence). The CDR3 has 13 residues. The trim removed 3 bases at V and 5 bases at J, leaving 3 bases unmatched. CDR3 nucleotides: TGTGCCAGCAGCTTCGAACAGGGGGAGACCCAGTACTTC. Residues: CASSFEQGETQYF.

CDR3 protein: CASSQAFWGQGGSFF. CDR3 sequence (DNA): TGTGCCAGCAGCCAAGCCTTTTGGGGACAGGGCGGATCTTTCTTT. The chain carries TRBV3-1 (or the pseudogene TRBV3-2) and TRBJ1-1, with TRBD1 matching over 9 bases. Looked up from germline, CDR1 is LGHDT and CDR2 is YNNKEL (reference sequence). After removal of 1 base from V and 12 bases from J, the junction contained 12 bases not matched to a gene. The CDR3 sequence is 15 residues long.

The J gene is TRBJ1-1, the V gene TRBV14; D is ambiguous. The CDR3 length is 13 residues. V was clipped by 4 bases and J by 6 bases, with 12 bases between them. Germline V gene sequence: CDR1 SGHDN, CDR2 FVKESK. Written as DNA, the CDR3 is TGTGCCAGCAGCCGCCTAGGGAAGGCTGAAGCTTTCTTT. It yields the protein CASSRLGKAEAFF. Supplemented by reference TRBV14 and TRBJ1-1, the full variable domain reads EAGVTQFPSHSVIEKGQTVTLRCDPISGHDNLYWYRRVMGKEIKFLLHFVKESKQDESGMPNNRFLAERTGGTYSTLKVQPAELEDSGVYFCASSRLGKAEAFFGQGTRLTVV.

J is TRBJ1-1 and V is TRBV27; D gene uncertain. The CDR3 is 17 residues long. The germline V and J ends were trimmed by 4 bases and 1 base, with 19 bases remaining between them. Germline loops: CDR1 MNHEY, CDR2 SMNVEV (reference sequence). Here the CDR3 reads CASSSPNGRIQNTEAFF. CDR3 in DNA: TGTGCCAGCAGTTCCCCGAACGGGCGGATCCAGAACACTGAAGCTTTCTTT.

There are a few counts of this clone. The chain has TRBV29-1 and TRBJ2-1; maybe TRBD2 (5 bases). CDR1 and CDR2 (germline): SQVTM, ANQGSEA. Trimming removed 7 bases from V and 8 bases from J, with 12 bases in between. CDR3 size: 11 residues. The CDR3 here is CSAGKDDEQFF. The DNA of the CDR3 is TGCAGCGCCGGGAAAGACGATGAGCAGTTCTTC.

V is TRBV12-3 or TRBV12-4 and J is TRBJ1-2; D gene unclear. Deletions cut 4 bases from V and 7 bases from J, with 13 bases between. This CDR3 comprises 13 residues. The CDR3 region is CASSSRVSVGYTF. For the CDR3, the DNA is TGTGCCAGCAGTTCGCGGGTTAGTGTTGGCTACACCTTC.

This chain links TRBV4-3 with TRBJ1-1; D ambiguous. This CDR3 has 12 residues. Germline V CDR1 and CDR2: LGHNA, YSLEER. V lost 2 bases, J lost 4 bases, and 5 bases lay in between. The chain's CDR3 is CASSQRGTEAFF. CDR3 nucleotide sequence: TGCGCCAGCAGCCAACGGGGCACTGAAGCTTTCTTT.

The chain employs TRBV28 and TRBJ1-1; D remains unclear. V was pared by 1 base and J by 0 bases, with 9 bases between. Germline V gene lookup returns CDR1 MDHEN and CDR2 SYDVKM. The CDR3 loop spans 15 amino acids. The CDR3 nucleotides are TGTGCCAGCAGTTTATACCCCAGGATGAACACTGAAGCTTTCTTT. Its translation is CASSLYPRMNTEAFF.

The chain couples TRBV18 to TRBJ2-6, with 8 bases identical to TRBD1. With 2 bases clipped from V and 10 bases from J, the junction kept 1 base outside the gene matches. The CDR3 has 13 amino acids. Per the germline V gene, CDR1 is KGHSH and CDR2 is LQKENI. The CDR3 DNA follows: TGTGCCAGCTCACCAAACAGGGGGAACGTCCTGACTTTC. It encodes CASSPNRGNVLTF.

The chain couples TRBV7-9 to TRBJ2-7; D may correspond to TRBD1 or TRBD2 (5 bases each). V was cut by 5 bases and J by 3 bases, with 14 bases left in between. This CDR3 is built from 14 residues. The V gene's germline CDR1 is SEHNR and CDR2 FQNEAQ (reference sequence). The CDR3 nucleotides are TGTGCCAGCAGCCCTGGGACCGAAAACTACGAGCAGTACTTC. This sequence encodes CASSPGTENYEQYF.

The gene calls are TRBV24-1 and TRBJ1-5; D is undetermined. Germline CDR1 KGHDR, CDR2 SFDVKD. The CDR3 contains 12 residues. The V end lost 9 bases, the J end lost 7 bases, and 12 bases lay between the germline ends. CDR3 in amino acids: CATGAEGQPQHF. For the CDR3, the DNA is TGTGCCACCGGCGCAGAGGGACAGCCCCAGCATTTT.

The chain employs TRBV28 and TRBJ1-5; D unresolved. The ends were cut back, 10 bases at V and 0 bases at J, with 7 bases in the middle. The CDR3 runs to 12 residues. CDR1 MDHEN and CDR2 SYDVKM come from the germline V gene. In DNA, the CDR3 is TGTGCCACCTCTAATAGCAATCAGCCCCAGCATTTT. Translating gives CATSNSNQPQHF.

The V and J genes are TRBV7-2 and TRBJ2-5, with D possibly called TRBD1 or TRBD2 (5 bases each). V lost 5 bases and J 1 base, leaving 11 bases between the germline ends. The germline V gene encodes CDR1 SGHTA and CDR2 FQGNSA. The CDR3 spans 14 residues. This CDR3 reads CASSASGLQETQYF. CDR3 bases: TGTGCCAGCAGCGCGTCGGGGCTCCAAGAGACCCAGTACTTC.

This chain uses TRBV19 with TRBJ1-5; 7 positions agree with TRBD1. V lost 6 bases to trimming and J lost 9 bases; unmatched junction nucleotides: 11. Germline V lookup: CDR1 LNHDA, CDR2 SQIVND (reference sequence). The CDR3 totals 14 residues. The CDR3 region has the DNA TGTGCCAGTAGGAGTGGGACAGACCACCGGCCCCAGCATTTT. This codes for CASRSGTDHRPQHF.

V gene TRBV24-1 combines with J gene TRBJ2-3; 7 nucleotides align to TRBD1. CDR1 and CDR2 from the germline V gene are KGHDR and SFDVKD. V was clipped by 3 bases and J by 2 bases; unmatched bases: 10. CDR3 length: 17 residues. CDR3 residues: CATSDTRTGSSTDTQYF. The CDR3 region has the DNA TGTGCCACCAGTGATACCCGGACAGGATCGTCCACAGATACGCAGTATTTT.

V is TRBV28 and J is TRBJ2-5; TRBD1 agrees at 10 bases. Germline trimming cut 5 bases from V and 5 bases from J; bases unmatched to any gene: 14. CDR1 is MDHEN, CDR2 SYDVKM, per germline. This CDR3 is built from 17 residues. The CDR3 sequence is CASSGGGQGDFQETQYF. In DNA, the CDR3 is TGTGCCAGCAGTGGCGGTGGACAGGGGGATTTTCAGGAGACCCAGTACTTC.

This clone was detected once. This sequence joins TRBV29-1 and TRBJ2-2; 8 bases align to TRBD2. The V and J ends lost 5 bases and 0 bases, in that order; junction bases with no gene match: 8. CDR1 and CDR2 (germline): SQVTM, ANQGSEA. This CDR3 is 16 amino acids long. The CDR3 spells CSVPARGGANTGELFF. The CDR3 bases are TGCAGCGTTCCCGCCCGGGGGGGAGCGAACACCGGGGAGCTGTTTTTT.

CDR3 coding DNA: TGTGCCAGCAGCAAAACGGGAGGTTATGGCTACACCTTC. It yields the protein CASSKTGGYGYTF. The V and J genes are TRBV12-3 or TRBV12-4 and TRBJ1-2; D is uncertain. Between the trimmed V and J ends, which lost 6 bases and 5 bases, there was a span of 13 bases. The CDR3 runs 13 residues.

The chain links TRBV5-1 to TRBJ2-6; possible D gene TRBD1, 5 bases. This CDR3 is 15 amino acids long. Per germline, CDR1 SGHRS and CDR2 YFSETQ. Trimming removed 4 bases from V and 0 bases from J, with 8 bases in between. The CDR3 loop reads CASSQTASGANVLTF. CDR3 sequence (DNA): TGCGCCAGCAGCCAGACAGCCTCTGGGGCCAACGTCCTGACTTTC. Based on the CDR3 plus reference TRBV5-1 and TRBJ2-6, the full variable domain is KAGVTQTPRYLIKTRGQQVTLSCSPISGHRSVSWYQQTPGQGLQFLFEYFSETQRNKGNFPGRFSGRQFSNSRSEMNVSTLELGDSALYLCASSQTASGANVLTFGAGSRLTVL.

V is TRBV12-3 or TRBV12-4 and J is TRBJ1-2; 7 bases align to TRBD1. V lost 5 bases, J lost 7 bases, and 7 bases stayed unmatched. The CDR3 spans 13 residues. The CDR3 spells CASSLDRVSGYTF. In DNA, the CDR3 is TGTGCCAGCAGTCTCGACAGGGTATCTGGCTACACCTTC.

The chain links TRBV6-5 to TRBJ1-5; D remains unclear. CDR1 and CDR2 (germline): MNHEY, SVGAGI. This CDR3 is built from 14 residues. V gave up 2 bases and J gave up 5 bases, with 10 bases separating them. The CDR3 loop reads CASSYRDWDQPQHF. The DNA for the CDR3 is TGTGCCAGCAGTTACAGGGATTGGGATCAGCCCCAGCATTTT.

This chain joins TRBV5-1 and TRBJ1-4, with D maybe TRBD1 (5 bases). The germline V gene has CDR1 SGHRS and CDR2 YFSETQ. V was trimmed by 0 bases and J by 5 bases, leaving 17 bases between them. This CDR3 has 17 amino acids. This CDR3 is CASSLGYGASGNEKLFF. The CDR3 bases are TGCGCCAGCAGCTTGGGATACGGGGCCAGCGGAAATGAAAAACTGTTTTTT.